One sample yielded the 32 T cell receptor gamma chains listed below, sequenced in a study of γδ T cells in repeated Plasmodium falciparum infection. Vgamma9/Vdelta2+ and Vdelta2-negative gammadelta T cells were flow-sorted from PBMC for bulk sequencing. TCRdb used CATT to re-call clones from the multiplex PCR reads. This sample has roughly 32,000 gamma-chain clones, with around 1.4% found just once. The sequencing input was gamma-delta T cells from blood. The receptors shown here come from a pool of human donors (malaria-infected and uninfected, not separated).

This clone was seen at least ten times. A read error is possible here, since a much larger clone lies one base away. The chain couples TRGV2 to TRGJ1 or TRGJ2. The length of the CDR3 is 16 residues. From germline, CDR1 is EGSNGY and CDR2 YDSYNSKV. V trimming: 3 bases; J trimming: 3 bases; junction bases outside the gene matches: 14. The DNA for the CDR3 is TGTGCCACCTGGGACCACACCTTGCGAAGTTATTATAAGAAACTCTTT. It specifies CATWDHTLRSYYKKLF.

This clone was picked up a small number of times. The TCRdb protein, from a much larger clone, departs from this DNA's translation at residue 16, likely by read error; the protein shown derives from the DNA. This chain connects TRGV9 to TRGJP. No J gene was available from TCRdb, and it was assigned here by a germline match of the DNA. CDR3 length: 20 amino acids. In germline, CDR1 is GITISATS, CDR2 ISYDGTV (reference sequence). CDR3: CALWEVPTWEKELGKEIKVF. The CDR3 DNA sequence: TGTGCCTTGTGGGAGGTCCCAACCTGGGAGAAAGAGTTGGGCAAAGAAATCAAGGTATTT.

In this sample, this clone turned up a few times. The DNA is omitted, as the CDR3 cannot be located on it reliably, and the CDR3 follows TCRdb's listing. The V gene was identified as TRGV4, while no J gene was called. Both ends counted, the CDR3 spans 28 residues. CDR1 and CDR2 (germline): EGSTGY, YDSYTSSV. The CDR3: CATWDIRNSLAVEQHLLSQVSIGRIQHF.

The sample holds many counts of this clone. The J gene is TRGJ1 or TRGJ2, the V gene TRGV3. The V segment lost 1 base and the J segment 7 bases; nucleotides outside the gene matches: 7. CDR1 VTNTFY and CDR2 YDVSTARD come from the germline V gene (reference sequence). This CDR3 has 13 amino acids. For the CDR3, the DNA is TGTGCCACCTGGGACAGACCACCATATAAGAAACTCTTT. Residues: CATWDRPPYKKLF.

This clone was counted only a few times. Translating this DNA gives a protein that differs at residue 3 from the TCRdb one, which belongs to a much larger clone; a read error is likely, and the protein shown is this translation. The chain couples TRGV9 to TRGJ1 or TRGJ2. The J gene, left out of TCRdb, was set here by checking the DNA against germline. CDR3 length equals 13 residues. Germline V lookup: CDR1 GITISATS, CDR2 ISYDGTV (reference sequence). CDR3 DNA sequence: TGTGCCTCGTGGGAGCTAAAGTATTATAAGAAACTCTTT. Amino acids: CASWELKYYKKLF.

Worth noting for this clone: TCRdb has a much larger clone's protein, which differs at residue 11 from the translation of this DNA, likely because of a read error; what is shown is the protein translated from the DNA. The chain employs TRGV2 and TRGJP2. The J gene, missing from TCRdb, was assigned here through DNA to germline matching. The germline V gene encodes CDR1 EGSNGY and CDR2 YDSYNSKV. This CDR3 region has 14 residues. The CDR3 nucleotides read TGTGCCACCTGGGACGGCGGTAGTGATTGGACCAAGACGTTT. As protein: CATWDGGSDWTKTF.

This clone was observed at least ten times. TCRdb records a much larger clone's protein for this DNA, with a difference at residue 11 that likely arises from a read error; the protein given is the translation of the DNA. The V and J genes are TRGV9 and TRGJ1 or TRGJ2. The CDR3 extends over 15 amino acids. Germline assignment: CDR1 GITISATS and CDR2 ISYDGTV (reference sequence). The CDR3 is CALWEVHPFYHKKLF. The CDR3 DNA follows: TGTGCCTTGTGGGAGGTGCACCCCTTTTATCATAAGAAACTCTTT.

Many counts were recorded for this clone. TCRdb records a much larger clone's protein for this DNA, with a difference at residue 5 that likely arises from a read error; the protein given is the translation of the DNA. This CDR3 is CATWGGRRGSDWIKTF. In nucleotides, the CDR3 is TGTGCCACCTGGGGCGGGCGTAGAGGTAGTGATTGGATCAAGACGTTT. V is TRGV2 and J is TRGJP2. The CDR3 has 16 amino acids. Germline assignment: CDR1 EGSNGY and CDR2 YDSYNSKV.

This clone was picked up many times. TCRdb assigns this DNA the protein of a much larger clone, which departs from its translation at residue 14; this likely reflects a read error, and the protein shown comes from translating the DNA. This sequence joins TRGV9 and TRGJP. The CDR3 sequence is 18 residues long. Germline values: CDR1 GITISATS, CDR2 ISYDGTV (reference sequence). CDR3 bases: TGTGCCTTGTGGGACCTGCAAGAGGTAGTGTTGGGCAAAAGAATCAAGGTATTT. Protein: CALWDLQEVVLGKRIKVF.

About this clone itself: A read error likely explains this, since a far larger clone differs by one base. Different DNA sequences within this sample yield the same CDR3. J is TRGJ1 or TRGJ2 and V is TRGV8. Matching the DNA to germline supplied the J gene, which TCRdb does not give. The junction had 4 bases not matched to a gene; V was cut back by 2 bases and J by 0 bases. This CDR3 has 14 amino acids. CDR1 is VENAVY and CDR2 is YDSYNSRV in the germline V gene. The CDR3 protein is CATWDNKNYYKKLF. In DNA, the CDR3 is TGTGCCACCTGGGATAACAAGAATTATTATAAGAAACTCTTT.

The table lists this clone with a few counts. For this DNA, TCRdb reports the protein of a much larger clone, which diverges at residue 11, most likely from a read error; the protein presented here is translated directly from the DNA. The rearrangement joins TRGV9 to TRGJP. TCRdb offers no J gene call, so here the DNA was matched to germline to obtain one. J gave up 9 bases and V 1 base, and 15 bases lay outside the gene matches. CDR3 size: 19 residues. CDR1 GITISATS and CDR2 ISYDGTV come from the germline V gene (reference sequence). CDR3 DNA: TGTGCCTTGTGGGAGGTTGACCCCCCTGGGGTGTTGGGCAAAAAAATCAAGGTATTT. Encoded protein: CALWEVDPPGVLGKKIKVF.

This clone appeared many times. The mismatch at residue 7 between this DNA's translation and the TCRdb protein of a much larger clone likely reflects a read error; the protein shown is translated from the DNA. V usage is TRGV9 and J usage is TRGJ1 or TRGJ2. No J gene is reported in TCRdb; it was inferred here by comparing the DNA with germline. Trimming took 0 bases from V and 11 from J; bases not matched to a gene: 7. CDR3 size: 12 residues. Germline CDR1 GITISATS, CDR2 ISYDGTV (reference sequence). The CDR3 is CALWEVRIEKLF. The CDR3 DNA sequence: TGTGCCTTGTGGGAGGTGCGAATCGAGAAACTCTTT.

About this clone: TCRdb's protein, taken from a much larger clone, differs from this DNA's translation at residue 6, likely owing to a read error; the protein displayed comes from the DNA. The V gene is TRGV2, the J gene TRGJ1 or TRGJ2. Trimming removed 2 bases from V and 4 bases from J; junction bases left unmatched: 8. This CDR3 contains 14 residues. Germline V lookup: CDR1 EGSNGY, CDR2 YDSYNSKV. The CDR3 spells CATWDVPRYYKKLF. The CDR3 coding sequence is TGTGCCACCTGGGACGTGCCGCGATATTATAAGAAACTCTTT.

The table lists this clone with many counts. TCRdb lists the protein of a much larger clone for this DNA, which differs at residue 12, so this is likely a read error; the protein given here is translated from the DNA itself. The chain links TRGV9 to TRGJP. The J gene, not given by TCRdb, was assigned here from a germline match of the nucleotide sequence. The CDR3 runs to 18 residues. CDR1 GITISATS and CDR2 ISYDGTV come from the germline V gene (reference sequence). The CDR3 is CALWEVQAEELDKKIKVF. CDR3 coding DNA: TGTGCCTTGTGGGAGGTGCAAGCCGAAGAGTTGGACAAAAAAATCAAGGTATTT.

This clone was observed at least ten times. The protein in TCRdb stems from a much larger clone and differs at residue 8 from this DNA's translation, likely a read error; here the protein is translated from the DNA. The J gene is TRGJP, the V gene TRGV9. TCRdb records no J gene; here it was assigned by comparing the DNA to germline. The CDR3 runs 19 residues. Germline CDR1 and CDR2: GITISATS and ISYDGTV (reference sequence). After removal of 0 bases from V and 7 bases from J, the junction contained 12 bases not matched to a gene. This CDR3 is CALWEVHSVRELGKKIKVF. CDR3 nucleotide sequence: TGTGCCTTGTGGGAGGTGCATTCGGTGAGGGAGTTGGGCAAAAAAATCAAGGTATTT.

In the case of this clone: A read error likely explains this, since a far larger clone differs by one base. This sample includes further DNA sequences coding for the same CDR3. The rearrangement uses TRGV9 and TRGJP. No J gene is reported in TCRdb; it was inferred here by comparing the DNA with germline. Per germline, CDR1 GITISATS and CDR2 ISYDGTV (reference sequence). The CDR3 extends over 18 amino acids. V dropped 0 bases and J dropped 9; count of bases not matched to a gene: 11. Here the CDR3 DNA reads TGTGCCTTGTGGGAGGTGCACCTGCTGGGGTTGGGCAAAAAAATCAAGGTATTT. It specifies CALWEVHLLGLGKKIKVF.

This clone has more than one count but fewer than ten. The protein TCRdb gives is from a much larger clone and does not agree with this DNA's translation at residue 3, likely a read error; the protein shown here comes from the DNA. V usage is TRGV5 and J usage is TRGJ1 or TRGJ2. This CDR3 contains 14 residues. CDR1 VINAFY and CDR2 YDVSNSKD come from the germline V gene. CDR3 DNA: TGTGCCATCTGGGACGGTCAGAATTATTATAAGAAACTCTTT. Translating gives CAIWDGQNYYKKLF.

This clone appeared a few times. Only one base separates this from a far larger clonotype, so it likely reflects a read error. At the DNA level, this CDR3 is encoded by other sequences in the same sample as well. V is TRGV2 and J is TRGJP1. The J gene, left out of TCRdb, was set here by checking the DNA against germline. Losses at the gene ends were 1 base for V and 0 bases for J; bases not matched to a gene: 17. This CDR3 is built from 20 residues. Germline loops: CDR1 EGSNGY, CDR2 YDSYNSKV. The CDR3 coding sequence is TGTGCCACCTGGGACGGACTTTCCACCCCCGGAGATACCACTGGTTGGTTCAAGATATTT. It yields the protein CATWDGLSTPGDTTGWFKIF.

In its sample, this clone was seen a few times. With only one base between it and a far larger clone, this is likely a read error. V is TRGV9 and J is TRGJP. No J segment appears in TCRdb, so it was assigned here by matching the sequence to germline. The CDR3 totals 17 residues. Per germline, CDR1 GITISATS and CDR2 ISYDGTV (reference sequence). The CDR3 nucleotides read TGTACCTTGTGGGAGGGCCCACAAGGGTTGGGCAAAAAAATCAAGGTATTT. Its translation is CTLWEGPQGLGKKIKVF.

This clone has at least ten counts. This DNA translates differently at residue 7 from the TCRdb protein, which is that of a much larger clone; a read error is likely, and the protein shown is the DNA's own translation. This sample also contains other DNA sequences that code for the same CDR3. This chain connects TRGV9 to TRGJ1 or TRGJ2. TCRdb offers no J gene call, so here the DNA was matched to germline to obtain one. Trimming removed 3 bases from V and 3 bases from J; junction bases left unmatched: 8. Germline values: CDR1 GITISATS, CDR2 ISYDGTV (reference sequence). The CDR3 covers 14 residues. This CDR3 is CALWEPRTYYKKLF. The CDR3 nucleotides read TGTGCCTTGTGGGAGCCGAGGACTTATTATAAGAAACTCTTT.

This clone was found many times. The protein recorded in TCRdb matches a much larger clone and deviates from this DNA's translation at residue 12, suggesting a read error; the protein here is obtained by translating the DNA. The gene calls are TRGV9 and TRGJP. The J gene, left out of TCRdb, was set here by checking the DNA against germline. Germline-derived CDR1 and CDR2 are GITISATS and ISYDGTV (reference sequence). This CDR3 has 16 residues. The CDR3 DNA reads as TGTGCCTTGTGGGAGGTGCTCGTGTTGGGCAAAGAAATCAAGGTATTT. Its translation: CALWEVLVLGKEIKVF.

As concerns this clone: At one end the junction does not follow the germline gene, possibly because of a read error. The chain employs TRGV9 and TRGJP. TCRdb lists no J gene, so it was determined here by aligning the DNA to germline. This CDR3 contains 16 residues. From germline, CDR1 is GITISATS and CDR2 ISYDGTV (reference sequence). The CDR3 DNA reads TGCAGTGCCTTGTGGGAGTCAGAGTTGGGCAAAAAAATCAAGGTATTT. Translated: CSALWESELGKKIKVF.

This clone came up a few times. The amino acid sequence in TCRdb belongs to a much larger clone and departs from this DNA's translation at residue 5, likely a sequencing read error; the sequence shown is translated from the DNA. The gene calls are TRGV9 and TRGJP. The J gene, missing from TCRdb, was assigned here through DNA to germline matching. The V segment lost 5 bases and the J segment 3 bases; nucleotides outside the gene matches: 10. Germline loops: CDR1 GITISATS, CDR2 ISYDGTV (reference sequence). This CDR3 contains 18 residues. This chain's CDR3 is CALWGVPLQELGKKIKVF. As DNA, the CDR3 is TGTGCCTTGTGGGGGGTACCCCTGCAAGAGTTGGGCAAAAAAATCAAGGTATTT.

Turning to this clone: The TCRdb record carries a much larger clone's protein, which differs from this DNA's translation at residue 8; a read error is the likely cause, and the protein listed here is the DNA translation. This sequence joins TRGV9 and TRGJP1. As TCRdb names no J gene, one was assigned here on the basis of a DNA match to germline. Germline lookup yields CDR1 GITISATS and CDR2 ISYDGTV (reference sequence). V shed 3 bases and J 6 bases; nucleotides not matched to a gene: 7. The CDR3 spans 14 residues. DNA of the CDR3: TGTGCCTTGTGGGAGCCAAACGCTGGTTGGTTCAAGATATTT. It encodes CALWEPNAGWFKIF.

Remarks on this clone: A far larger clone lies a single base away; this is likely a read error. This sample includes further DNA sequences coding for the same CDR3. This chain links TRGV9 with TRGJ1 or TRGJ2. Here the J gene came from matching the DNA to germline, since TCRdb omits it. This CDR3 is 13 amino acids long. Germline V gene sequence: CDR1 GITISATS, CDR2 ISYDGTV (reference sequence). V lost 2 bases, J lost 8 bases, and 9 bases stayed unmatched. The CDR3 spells CALWEGKPHKKLF. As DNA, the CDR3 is TGTGCCTTGTGGGAGGGCAAGCCCCATAAGAAACTCTTT.

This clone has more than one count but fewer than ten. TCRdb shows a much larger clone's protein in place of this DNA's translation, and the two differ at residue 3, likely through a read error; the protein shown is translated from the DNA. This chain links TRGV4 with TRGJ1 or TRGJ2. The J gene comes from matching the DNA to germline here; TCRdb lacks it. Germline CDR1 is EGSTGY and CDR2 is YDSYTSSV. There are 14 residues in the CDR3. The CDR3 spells CASWDGTNYYKKLF. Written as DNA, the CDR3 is TGTGCCTCCTGGGATGGGACTAATTATTATAAGAAACTCTTT.

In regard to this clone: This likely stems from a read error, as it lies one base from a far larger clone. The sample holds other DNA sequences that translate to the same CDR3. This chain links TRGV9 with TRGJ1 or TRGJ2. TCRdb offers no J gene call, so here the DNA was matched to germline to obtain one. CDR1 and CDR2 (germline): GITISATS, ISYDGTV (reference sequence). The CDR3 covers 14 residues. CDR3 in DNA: TGTGCCCTGTGGGAGGTCCCCGATTATTATAAGAAACTCTTT. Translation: CALWEVPDYYKKLF.

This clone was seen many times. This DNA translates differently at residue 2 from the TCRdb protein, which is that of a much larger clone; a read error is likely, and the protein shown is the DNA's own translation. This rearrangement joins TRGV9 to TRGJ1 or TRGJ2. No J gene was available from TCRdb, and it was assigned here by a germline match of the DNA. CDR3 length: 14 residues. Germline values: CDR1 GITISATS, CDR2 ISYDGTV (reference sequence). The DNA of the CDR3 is TGTACCTTGTGGGAGAGGACGAATTATTATAAGAAACTCTTT. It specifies CTLWERTNYYKKLF.

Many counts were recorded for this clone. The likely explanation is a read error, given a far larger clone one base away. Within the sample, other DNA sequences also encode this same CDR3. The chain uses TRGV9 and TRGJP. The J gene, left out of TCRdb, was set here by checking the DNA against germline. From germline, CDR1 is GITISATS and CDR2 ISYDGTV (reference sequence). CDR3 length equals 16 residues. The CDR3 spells CALWEPQELGKKIKVF. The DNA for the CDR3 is TGTGCCCTGTGGGAACCACAAGAGTTGGGCAAAAAAATCAAGGTATTT.

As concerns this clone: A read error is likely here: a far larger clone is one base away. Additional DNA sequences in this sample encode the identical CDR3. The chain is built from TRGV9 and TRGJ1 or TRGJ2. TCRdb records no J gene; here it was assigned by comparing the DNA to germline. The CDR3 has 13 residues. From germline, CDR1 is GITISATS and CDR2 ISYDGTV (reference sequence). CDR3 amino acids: CALWVTINYKKLF. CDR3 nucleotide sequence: TGTGCCTTGTGGGTAACTATTAATTACAAGAAACTCTTT.

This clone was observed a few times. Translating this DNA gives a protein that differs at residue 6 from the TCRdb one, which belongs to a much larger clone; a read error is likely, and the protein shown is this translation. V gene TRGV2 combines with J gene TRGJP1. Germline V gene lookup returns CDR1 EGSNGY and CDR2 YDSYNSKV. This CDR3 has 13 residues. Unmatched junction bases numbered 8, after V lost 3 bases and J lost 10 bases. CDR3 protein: CATWDRPYWFKIF. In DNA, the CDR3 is TGTGCCACCTGGGACAGGCCTTATTGGTTCAAGATATTT.

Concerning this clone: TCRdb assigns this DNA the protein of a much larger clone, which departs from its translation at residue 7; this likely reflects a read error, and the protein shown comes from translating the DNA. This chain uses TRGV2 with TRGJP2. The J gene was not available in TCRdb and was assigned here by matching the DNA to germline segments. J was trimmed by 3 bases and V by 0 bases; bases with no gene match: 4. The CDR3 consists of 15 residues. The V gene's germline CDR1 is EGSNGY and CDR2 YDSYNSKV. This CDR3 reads CATWDGTGSDWIKTF. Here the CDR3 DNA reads TGTGCCACCTGGGACGGGACGGGTAGTGATTGGATCAAGACGTTT.